Below are 29 T cell receptor beta chains sequenced from a single sample in a study of cytomegalovirus exposure and HLA in healthy donors. Amplification used 60 Vbeta primers and 13 Jbeta primers. Some clones are missing from TCRdb's copy, which holds only in-frame ones; the method was immunoSEQ multiplex PCR. The repertoire holds more than 150,000 clones, less than 90% seen once, with about 1.6% in the top ten. The sample taken for sequencing was PBMCs. These receptors all stem from a man between 45 and 60 years old in good health and CMV-seronegative.

Here the CDR3 DNA reads TGCGCCAGCAGCCGGGGACTAGCGGGAGGGGGCACAGATACGCAGTATTTT. It is translated as CASSRGLAGGGTDTQYF. The genes are TRBV5-1 and TRBJ2-3, with 16 bases lining up with TRBD2. Germline CDR1 is SGHRS and CDR2 is YFSETQ. The CDR3 loop spans 17 amino acids. V lost 4 bases to trimming and J lost 1 base; unmatched junction nucleotides: 3.

The chain employs TRBV7-9 and TRBJ2-2, with TRBD1 matching 7 bases. The germline CDR1 and CDR2 sequences are SEHNR and FQNEAQ (reference sequence). There are 15 residues in the CDR3. V lost 5 bases and J lost 1; bases outside the gene matches: 4. The CDR3 sequence is CASSLRTGNTGELFF. CDR3 nucleotides: TGTGCCAGCAGCCTCAGGACAGGGAACACCGGGGAGCTGTTTTTT.

The chain is built from TRBV4-1 and TRBJ2-7; TRBD1 might be the D (5 bases). V lost 0 bases and J lost 0, with 9 bases in between. Germline CDR1 and CDR2: MGHRA and YSYEKL. This CDR3 has 15 amino acids. CDR3 nucleotides: TGCGCCAGCAGCCAAGATAAGGGGTCCTCCTACGAGCAGTACTTC. This gives the protein CASSQDKGSSYEQYF.

The gene calls are TRBV19 and TRBJ2-1, with D perhaps matching TRBD1 (6 bases). The CDR3 runs to 14 residues. V gave up 3 bases and J gave up 4 bases, with 10 bases separating them. Germline V gene lookup returns CDR1 LNHDA and CDR2 SQIVND (reference sequence). The CDR3 spells CASSMGAEYNEQFF. Here the CDR3 DNA reads TGTGCCAGTAGTATGGGGGCCGAATACAATGAGCAGTTCTTC.

V usage is TRBV7-3 and J usage is TRBJ2-1; TRBD2 matches 8 bases. Germline lookup yields CDR1 SGHTA and CDR2 FQGTGA. J was trimmed by 4 bases and V by 4 bases; bases with no gene match: 12. The length of the CDR3 is 17 residues. The CDR3 region is CASSSDPAGVGYNEQFF. The CDR3, as DNA: TGTGCCAGCAGCTCCGACCCAGCGGGGGTCGGTTACAATGAGCAGTTCTTC.

This clone was observed once. The chain is built from TRBV5-1 and TRBJ2-1, with 8 bases identical to TRBD2. V lost 2 bases and J lost 7; bases outside the gene matches: 8. Germline CDR1 and CDR2: SGHRS and YFSETQ. The CDR3 is 15 residues long. The CDR3 region is CASSLTPPGGNEQFF. As DNA, the CDR3 is TGCGCCAGCAGCTTAACTCCCCCGGGGGGGAATGAGCAGTTCTTC.

The CDR3 loop reads CAITPGQGSYAEAFF. The CDR3 coding sequence is TGTGCCATCACCCCCGGACAGGGGAGTTACGCTGAAGCTTTCTTT. The chain joins TRBV10-3 to TRBJ1-1; TRBD1 aligns across 9 bases. The CDR3 has 15 residues. V trimming: 7 bases; J trimming: 6 bases; junction bases outside the gene matches: 12. Germline CDR1 ENHRY, CDR2 SYGVKD.

This clone was observed a handful of times. The V and J genes are TRBV6-5 and TRBJ2-1; no definite D call. Germline CDR1 is MNHEY and CDR2 is SVGAGI. The CDR3 runs 15 residues. Trimming stripped 2 bases from V and 0 bases from J, with 8 bases between. Written as DNA, the CDR3 is TGTGCCAGCAGTTACGAAGAGAGCTCCTACAATGAGCAGTTCTTC. It specifies CASSYEESSYNEQFF.

The chain employs TRBV7-2 and TRBJ1-3; D ambiguous. Germline lookup yields CDR1 SGHTA and CDR2 FQGNSA. This CDR3 spans 16 amino acids. V was clipped by 2 bases and J by 6 bases, with 17 bases between them. As DNA, the CDR3 is TGTGCCAGCAGCTTATCGGACTCATCGCGGGTAAACACCATATATTTT. Protein: CASSLSDSSRVNTIYF.

The rearrangement joins TRBV6-1 to TRBJ2-2; no definite D call. Trimming took off 3 bases at V and 6 bases at J, with 11 bases between the two ends. The germline CDR1 and CDR2 sequences are MNHNS and SASEGT. The CDR3 loop spans 14 amino acids. DNA for the CDR3: TGTGCCAGCAGTGACTCGGCCGCGGCCGGGGAGCTGTTTTTT. Its protein is CASSDSAAAGELFF.

The chain joins TRBV6-1 to TRBJ2-3, with a possible D match to TRBD2 (6 bases). V gave up 10 bases and J gave up 7 bases, with 12 bases separating them. The germline CDR1 and CDR2 sequences are MNHNS and SASEGT. This CDR3 spans 11 amino acids. CDR3 DNA sequence: TGTGCCATCTCAAGCGGGTATACGCAGTATTTT. It is translated as CAISSGYTQYF.

This clone was recorded only once. The genes are TRBV5-1 and TRBJ2-3; 8 nucleotides align to TRBD2. CDR1 and CDR2 (germline): SGHRS, YFSETQ. V trimming: 4 bases; J trimming: 0 bases; junction bases outside the gene matches: 7. CDR3 length: 16 residues. The CDR3 bases are TGCGCCAGCAGCCCTCGGGGCGGGGGGAGCACAGATACGCAGTATTTT. Its protein product is CASSPRGGGSTDTQYF.

CDR3 bases: TGTGCCAGCAGTTTCAGACAGGGTAACACTGAAGCTTTCTTT. This encodes CASSFRQGNTEAFF. V and J are TRBV28 and TRBJ1-1; 7 positions match TRBD1. Trimming took 3 bases from V and 2 from J; bases not matched to a gene: 3. Germline V gives CDR1 MDHEN, CDR2 SYDVKM. The CDR3 is made up of 14 amino acids.

This clone turned up a few times. V usage is TRBV7-6 and J usage is TRBJ2-1, with D possibly matching TRBD1 (6 bases). CDR1 and CDR2 (germline): SGHVS, FNYEAQ. The CDR3 has 14 residues. Deletions cut 3 bases from V and 2 bases from J, with 8 bases between. The CDR3 nucleotides read TGTGCCAGCAGCTTTGGACAGACCTACAATGAGCAGTTCTTC. Its translation: CASSFGQTYNEQFF.

This chain links TRBV7-2 with TRBJ1-1, with TRBD1 matching over 8 bases. There are 15 residues in the CDR3. V was pared by 6 bases and J by 1 base, with 7 bases of the junction left unmatched. Germline V CDR1 and CDR2: SGHTA, FQGNSA. The CDR3: CASSFTGTGNTEAFF. In nucleotides, the CDR3 is TGTGCCAGCAGTTTTACCGGGACAGGGAACACTGAAGCTTTCTTT.

The rearrangement joins TRBV6-5 to TRBJ1-1; D remains unclear. Germline V gives CDR1 MNHEY, CDR2 SVGAGI. The CDR3 is 15 residues long. V was pared by 2 bases and J by 0 bases, with 10 bases between. As DNA, the CDR3 is TGTGCCAGCAGTTACGGAGGGCAGATGAACACTGAAGCTTTCTTT. This gives the protein CASSYGGQMNTEAFF.

The chain joins TRBV2 to TRBJ2-5, with a weak D call TRBD2 (7 bases). CDR1 is SNHLY, CDR2 FYNNEI, per germline. Trimming cost V 6 bases and J 2 bases, with 16 bases left between them. This CDR3 is built from 15 residues. The CDR3 region has the DNA TGTGCCAGCAGAGTCGGAGGGGGGGTTCAAGAGACCCAGTACTTC. Translated, it gives CASRVGGGVQETQYF.

The chain uses TRBV18 and TRBJ1-4; possibly TRBD1 for D (5 bases). The CDR3 loop spans 13 amino acids. Per the germline V gene, CDR1 is KGHSH and CDR2 is LQKENI. V was shortened by 6 bases and J by 6 bases, with 11 bases between the two germline ends. The CDR3 protein is CASSQGADEKLFF. In nucleotides, the CDR3 is TGTGCCAGCTCTCAGGGCGCGGATGAAAAACTGTTTTTT.

The V call is TRBV7-3, the J call TRBJ2-3; 9 positions match TRBD2. V gave up 2 bases and J gave up 3 bases; unmatched junction bases: 6. In germline, CDR1 is SGHTA, CDR2 FQGTGA. The CDR3 totals 16 residues. The CDR3, as DNA: TGTGCCAGCAGCTTAGGGGCGGGAGGGCCTACAGATACGCAGTATTTT. This gives the protein CASSLGAGGPTDTQYF.

The chain joins TRBV19 to TRBJ1-4, with a possible D match to TRBD1 (5 bases). The CDR3 loop spans 14 amino acids. Per the germline V gene, CDR1 is LNHDA and CDR2 is SQIVND (reference sequence). Trimming shortened V by 3 bases and J by 8 bases, and 13 bases separated the two germline ends. The CDR3 here is CASSIRAQGEKLFF. The CDR3 coding sequence is TGTGCCAGTAGTATCCGGGCCCAGGGCGAAAAACTGTTTTTT.

The V and J genes are TRBV7-3 and TRBJ2-3; D remains unclear. Per the germline V gene, CDR1 is SGHTA and CDR2 is FQGTGA. The CDR3 sequence is 17 residues long. Deletions cut 1 base from V and 1 base from J, with 15 bases between. CDR3 DNA: TGTGCCAGCAGCTTAAAGGTGGGCCGAAATCGCACAGATACGCAGTATTTT. Amino acids: CASSLKVGRNRTDTQYF.

The CDR3 DNA reads TGTGCCAGCAGCTTGGGGACAGGGTTTGAAAAACTGTTTTTT. This encodes CASSLGTGFEKLFF. The chain joins TRBV5-6 to TRBJ1-4; 8 positions match TRBD1. Germline values: CDR1 SGHDT, CDR2 YYEEEE. With V trimmed by 0 bases and J by 7 bases, 2 bases remained unmatched. The CDR3 sequence is 14 residues long.

This chain links TRBV7-2 with TRBJ2-5; a possible D gene is TRBD1 (6 bases). The CDR3 is made up of 15 amino acids. Germline assignment: CDR1 SGHTA and CDR2 FQGNSA. V lost 5 bases and J 2 bases, leaving 15 bases between the germline ends. For the CDR3, the DNA is TGTGCCAGCAGCATCCGGACAGACTATCAAGAGACCCAGTACTTC. This translates into CASSIRTDYQETQYF.

The V call is TRBV18, the J call TRBJ1-2, with 10 positions matching TRBD1. CDR1 and CDR2 from the germline V gene are KGHSH and LQKENI. There are 14 residues in the CDR3. V shed 4 bases, J shed 6 bases, and the junction held 5 bases outside the gene matches. The CDR3 loop reads CASSRTGGRDGYTF. The CDR3 bases are TGTGCCAGCTCACGGACAGGGGGTAGGGATGGCTACACCTTC.

This rearrangement joins TRBV7-2 to TRBJ1-5; D unclear. The length of the CDR3 is 14 residues. Germline CDR1 and CDR2: SGHTA and FQGNSA. Trimming took off 4 bases at V and 2 bases at J, with 9 bases between the two ends. CDR3 in amino acids: CASSSTPGNQPQHF. CDR3 DNA: TGTGCCAGCAGCTCCACGCCAGGCAATCAGCCCCAGCATTTT. The variable domain in full, completed from reference TRBV7-2 and TRBJ1-5, reads GAGVSQSPSNKVTEKGKDVELRCDPISGHTALYWYRQSLGQGLEFLIYFQGNSAPDKSGLPSDRFSAERTGGSVSTLTIQRTQQEDSAVYLCASSSTPGNQPQHFGDGTRLSIL.

V usage is TRBV6-4 and J usage is TRBJ1-4; D is uncertain. This CDR3 is 11 amino acids long. The germline gives CDR1 MRHNA, CDR2 SNTAGT. Between the trimmed V and J ends, which lost 8 bases and 7 bases, there was a span of 8 bases. The CDR3 spells CASPGGEKLFF. The DNA of the CDR3 is TGTGCCAGCCCGGGAGGTGAAAAACTGTTTTTT.

CDR3: CASSPLGSGANVLTF. As DNA, the CDR3 is TGTGCCAGCAGTCCACTCGGCTCTGGGGCCAACGTCCTGACTTTC. The chain has TRBV28 and TRBJ2-6; D remains ambiguous. The V gene's germline CDR1 is MDHEN and CDR2 SYDVKM. The CDR3 length is 15 residues. Trimming pared 5 bases from V and 0 bases from J, leaving 8 bases between.

This clone has only one observation. V and J are TRBV7-9 and TRBJ2-5; D is unresolved. The DNA end lines up better with TRBJ2-7; the J call may be wrong. This CDR3 has 16 residues. Per the germline V gene, CDR1 is SEHNR and CDR2 is FQNEAQ (reference sequence). The chain's CDR3 is CASSPRTPAVSYEQYF. The CDR3 nucleotides are TGTGCCAGCAGCCCCAGAACCCCGGCGGTCTCCTACGAGCAGTACTTC.

The chain carries TRBV6-5 and TRBJ2-5; a possible D gene is TRBD2 (6 bases). The CDR3 is 16 residues long. Germline V gives CDR1 MNHEY, CDR2 SVGAGI. Trimming took 0 bases from V and 4 from J, leaving 15 bases between them. CDR3 DNA sequence: TGTGCCAGCAGTTACTCCCCCGGGACTGCCGCAGAGACCCAGTACTTC. Protein product: CASSYSPGTAAETQYF.